These 32 T cell receptor beta chains were sequenced from one sample in a study of blood T cells in healthy people across ages. Through a sample-barcoded 5' primer and a J-beta primer mix, a second PCR was run for roughly 7 to 12 cycles. TCRdb passed the 5' RACE reads through MiXCR, listing each CDR3 protein once. The sample lists roughly 700,000 distinct CDR3 sequences; approximately 31% were seen once. The sequenced material came from blood. The source of these receptors is a woman older than 75 in good health.

V is TRBV4-3 and J is TRBJ2-2, with TRBD2 as a possible D gene (5 bases). Germline assignment: CDR1 LGHNA and CDR2 YSLEER. V lost 4 bases and J 8 bases, leaving 14 bases between the germline ends. This CDR3 contains 14 residues. CDR3 bases: TGCGCCAGCAGCCCCAACAACGGCGGGGGGGAGCTGTTTTTT. Translation gives CASSPNNGGGELFF.

The V call is TRBV7-6, the J call TRBJ2-2; TRBD2 matches 7 bases. The V gene end was trimmed by 5 bases and the J gene end by 2 bases; junction bases not matched to a gene: 8. The germline CDR1 and CDR2 sequences are SGHVS and FNYEAQ. This CDR3 region has 16 residues. The DNA of the CDR3 is TGTGCCAGCAGCAAGTTAGCGGGCGCCAACACCGGGGAGCTGTTTTTT. It codes for CASSKLAGANTGELFF.

The count of this clonotype is one. A single base separates this from a much larger clone, so it may be a read error. The chain links TRBV12-3 or TRBV12-4 to TRBJ2-3, with 7 bases that match TRBD1. The CDR3 sequence is 13 residues long. The J segment lost 14 bases and the V segment lost 6 bases, leaving 14 bases of the junction unmatched. CDR3 DNA sequence: TGTGCCAGCAGGGGGACAGCTAATGAAAAACTGTATTTT. This gives the protein CASRGTANEKLYF.

As regards this clonotype: A much larger clone differs from this one at a single base, so this may be a read error. J is TRBJ2-7 and V is TRBV5-1, with no clear D. This CDR3 comprises 14 residues. Looked up from germline, CDR1 is SGHRS and CDR2 is YFSETQ. CDR3 sequence: CASSSVFRTYDQYF. In nucleotides, the CDR3 is TGCGCCAGCAGCTCAGTTTTTCGGACCTACGACCAGTACTTC.

This clonotype was detected a few times. This rearrangement joins TRBV6-6 to TRBJ1-2, with a possible D match to TRBD1 (6 bases). The CDR3 is 15 amino acids. Germline V gene sequence: CDR1 MNHNY, CDR2 SVGAGI (reference sequence). V lost 7 bases and J 4 bases, leaving 19 bases between the germline ends. The CDR3 sequence is CASTLLLGAFYGYTF. CDR3 in DNA: TGTGCCAGCACCCTACTCTTGGGGGCTTTCTATGGCTACACCTTC.

The sample holds many counts of this clonotype. The chain uses TRBV3-1 and TRBJ2-1, with D possibly being TRBD1 (8 bases). Trimming took off 1 base at V and 10 bases at J, with 20 bases between the two ends. Germline V lookup: CDR1 LGHDT, CDR2 YNNKEL (reference sequence). The CDR3 runs to 16 residues. CDR3 protein: CASSQAGGPGGPEQFF. The CDR3 coding sequence is TGTGCCAGCAGCCAAGCAGGGGGCCCGGGGGGACCCGAGCAGTTCTTC.

The table lists this clonotype with many counts. This chain joins TRBV7-3 and TRBJ2-5; the D is unclear. The germline V gene has CDR1 SGHTA and CDR2 FQGTGA. The CDR3 runs to 13 residues. Trimming left V 5 bases short and J 0 bases short, with 7 bases between. The CDR3 reads CASSSDYQETQYF. CDR3 bases: TGTGCCAGCAGCAGCGACTACCAAGAGACCCAGTACTTC.

The chain couples TRBV20-1 to TRBJ2-7; 8 nucleotides line up with TRBD1. This CDR3 spans 15 amino acids. Germline CDR1 and CDR2: DFQATT and SNEGSKA (reference sequence). Trimming took 6 bases from V and 0 from J; bases not matched to a gene: 10. The chain's CDR3 is CSAKSQGANSYEQYF. In DNA form, the CDR3 reads TGCAGTGCCAAGAGTCAGGGGGCGAACTCCTACGAGCAGTACTTC.

This clonotype came up many times. One base away lies a much larger clone, so this may be a sequencing read error. The gene calls are TRBV9 and TRBJ2-5; no reliable D call. Germline CDR1 and CDR2: SGDLS and YYNGEE. Trimming pared 0 bases from V and 11 bases from J, leaving 11 bases between. The CDR3 is 12 amino acids. The CDR3 DNA reads as TGTGCCAGCAGCGTAGGACAAAATGAGCAGTACTTC. Translation: CASSVGQNEQYF. Based on the CDR3 plus reference TRBV9 and TRBJ2-5, the full variable domain is DSGVTQTPKHLITATGQRVTLRCSPRSGDLSVYWYQQSLDQGLQFLIQYYNGEERAKGNILERFSAQQFPDLHSELNLSSLELGDSALYFCASSVGQNEQYFGPGTRLLVL.

Ten or more counts support this clonotype. The chain couples TRBV20-1 to TRBJ1-1, with D possibly TRBD1 on 5 matching bases. Germline V CDR1 and CDR2: DFQATT, SNEGSKA (reference sequence). CDR3 length equals 14 residues. Trimming cost V 6 bases and J 1 base, with 15 bases left between them. DNA of the CDR3: TGCAGTGCCACCCCGGGGGAGACGAACACTGAAGCTTTCTTT. This codes for CSATPGETNTEAFF.

This clonotype showed up just a few times. For the CDR3, the DNA is TGTGCCAGCAGTCCAGGCCTTATAGGAGAGCAGTTCTTC. Amino acid sequence: CASSPGLIGEQFF. The V and J genes are TRBV28 and TRBJ2-1, with D uncertain. CDR1 is MDHEN, CDR2 SYDVKM, per germline. V dropped 5 bases and J dropped 10 bases, with 15 bases sitting between them. This CDR3 is 13 amino acids long.

This clonotype has a count of ten or more. The chain uses TRBV6-6 and TRBJ2-7; D possibly corresponds to TRBD1 (6 bases). The CDR3 has 16 amino acids. V lost 7 bases, J lost 0 bases, and 19 bases lay in between. CDR1 is MNHNY, CDR2 SVGAGI, per germline (reference sequence). The CDR3 sequence is CASTHRRGGHSYEQYF. The CDR3, as DNA: TGTGCCAGCACCCACCGCAGGGGTGGGCACTCCTACGAGCAGTACTTC.

This chain uses TRBV20-1 with TRBJ1-1; tentatively, D is TRBD1 (6 bases). V was shortened by 3 bases and J by 11 bases, with 16 bases between the two germline ends. The CDR3 sequence is 12 residues long. The V gene's germline CDR1 is DFQATT and CDR2 SNEGSKA (reference sequence). CDR3 nucleotide sequence: TGCAGTGCTAGGCGACAGGATAAGTTCGCTTTCTTT. Translating gives CSARRQDKFAFF.

CDR3 bases: TGTGCCAGCAGCCAAGAACCAACCGGGCGCTCCTACAATGAGCAGTTCTTC. Protein sequence: CASSQEPTGRSYNEQFF. J is TRBJ2-1 and V is TRBV4-2; no firm D call. Trimming pared 0 bases from V and 0 bases from J, leaving 12 bases between. The CDR3 totals 17 residues. Germline lookup yields CDR1 LGHNA and CDR2 YNFKEQ.

With regard to this clonotype: A read error may explain this, as a much larger clone is one base away. J is TRBJ2-4 and V is TRBV14; D call uncertain. The better agreement between TRBJ2-5 and the DNA end casts doubt on the J call. The germline gives CDR1 SGHDN, CDR2 FVKESK. The CDR3 loop spans 17 amino acids. This CDR3 is CASSQDSAYSPQETQYF. The CDR3 nucleotides read TGTGCCAGCAGCCAAGATTCTGCCTACAGCCCCCAAGAGACCCAGTACTTC.

This clonotype has just a few counts. The V gene is TRBV5-1, the J gene TRBJ1-1; the D gene is possibly TRBD1 (6 bases). Trimming cost V 3 bases and J 1 base, with 16 bases left between them. CDR1 and CDR2 from the germline V gene are SGHRS and YFSETQ. The CDR3 contains 16 residues. The CDR3, as DNA: TGCGCCAGCAGCTCGGAACCGTGGGGACAGAACACTGAAGCTTTCTTT. It codes for CASSSEPWGQNTEAFF.

This clonotype was detected ten times or more. The gene calls are TRBV11-2 and TRBJ2-7, with D perhaps TRBD1 (5 bases). CDR3 size: 13 residues. Between the trimmed V and J ends, which lost 6 bases and 5 bases, there was a span of 14 bases. Germline values: CDR1 SGHAT, CDR2 FQNNGV. The CDR3, as DNA: TGTGCCAGCAGTCGGACAAACAGGCACGAGCAGTACTTC. Translated: CASSRTNRHEQYF. Full variable domain (rest looked up from reference TRBV11-2 and TRBJ2-7): EAGVAQSPRYKIIEKRQSVAFWCNPISGHATLYWYQQILGQGPKLLIQFQNNGVVDDSQLPKDRFSAERLKGVDSTLKIQPAKLEDSAVYLCASSRTNRHEQYFGPGTRLTVT.

Concerning this clonotype itself: A much larger clone differs from this one at a single base, so this may be a read error. The chain uses TRBV24-1 and TRBJ2-1; the D is unclear. Deletions cut 3 bases from V and 13 bases from J, with 21 bases between. CDR1 is KGHDR and CDR2 is SFDVKD in the germline V gene. The CDR3 is 15 amino acids. The CDR3 loop reads CATSDGRRTQETQFF. The CDR3 nucleotides are TGTGCCACCAGTGATGGACGACGGACCCAAGAGACCCAGTTCTTC.

This clonotype was counted at least ten times. J is TRBJ2-1 and V is TRBV6-2 or TRBV6-3; 11 positions match TRBD2. The CDR3 is made up of 17 amino acids. The germline gives CDR1 MNHEY, CDR2 SVGEGT. V lost 6 bases to trimming and J lost 0 bases; unmatched junction nucleotides: 7. For the CDR3, the DNA is TGTGCCAGCAGGGGGGGACTAGCGGCTAACTCCTACAATGAGCAGTTCTTC. It yields the protein CASRGGLAANSYNEQFF.

Comments on this clonotype: Just one base apart from a much larger clone, this may be a read error. This sequence joins TRBV5-1 and TRBJ1-2; 8 bases are shared with TRBD1. This CDR3 has 15 residues. Per germline, CDR1 SGHRS and CDR2 YFSETQ. As DNA, the CDR3 is TGCGCCAACAGCACCGGACAGGGCATCCCATCTGGCTACACCTTC. Translated: CANSTGQGIPSGYTF.

This clonotype was recorded at least ten times. This sequence joins TRBV5-6 and TRBJ2-6; TRBD1 is a possible D gene (6 bases). Germline CDR1 reads SGHDT; CDR2 reads YYEEEE. V was pared by 2 bases and J by 4 bases, with 10 bases between. This CDR3 has 15 residues. In nucleotides, the CDR3 is TGTGCCAGCAGCTTCACAGGGACGGGGGCCAACGTCCTGACTTTC. Amino acid sequence: CASSFTGTGANVLTF.

In the case of this clonotype: A much larger clone sits a single nucleotide away, making a read error possible. The rearrangement joins TRBV9 to TRBJ2-1; 8 positions agree with TRBD2. The end of the DNA aligns better with TRBJ2-7, so the J call may be wrong. Looked up from germline, CDR1 is SGDLS and CDR2 is YYNGEE. The CDR3 spans 16 residues. The CDR3 loop reads CASSVDGGASYNEQYF. CDR3 DNA: TGTGCCAGCAGCGTAGACGGGGGGGCCTCCTACAATGAGCAGTACTTC.

V usage is TRBV27 and J usage is TRBJ2-1; D might be TRBD2 (5 bases). The V gene's germline CDR1 is MNHEY and CDR2 SMNVEV (reference sequence). The CDR3 extends over 14 amino acids. With 4 bases removed from V and 1 base from J, the gap between germline ends came to 8 bases. In nucleotides, the CDR3 is TGTGCCAGCAGTTCCCGGGGATCCTACAATGAGCAGTTCTTC. Translated: CASSSRGSYNEQFF.

The chain combines TRBV2 with TRBJ1-1; tentative D call: TRBD1 (6 bases). This CDR3 has 14 amino acids. CDR1 SNHLY and CDR2 FYNNEI come from the germline V gene. Trimming removed 4 bases at V and 1 base at J, with 10 bases between. CDR3 residues: CASSVETGNTEAFF. Here the CDR3 DNA reads TGTGCCAGCAGTGTAGAGACAGGGAACACTGAAGCTTTCTTT.

Comments on this clonotype: A read error likely explains this, since a far larger clone differs by one base. The chain recombines TRBV12-3 or TRBV12-4 with TRBJ1-2; D is undetermined. Trimming cost V 5 bases and J 0 bases, with 7 bases left between them. The CDR3 runs to 13 residues. CDR3 sequence (DNA): TGTGCCAGCAGTCCTTCCACTAACTATGGCTACACCTTC. It translates to CASSPSTNYGYTF.

This clonotype has at least ten counts. The V call is TRBV7-9, the J call TRBJ1-2, with 7 bases identical to TRBD1. The V and J ends lost 4 bases and 3 bases, in that order; junction bases with no gene match: 8. This CDR3 contains 15 residues. Looked up from germline, CDR1 is SEHNR and CDR2 is FQNEAQ (reference sequence). The CDR3 region is CASSSSDRIYYGYTF. The CDR3 bases are TGTGCCAGCAGCTCATCGGACAGGATCTACTATGGCTACACCTTC. Looking up the rest from reference TRBV7-9 and TRBJ1-2 gives the full variable domain: DTGVSQNPRHKITKRGQNVTFRCDPISEHNRLYWYRQTLGQGPEFLTYFQNEAQLEKSRLLSDRFSAERPKGSFSTLEIQRTEQGDSAMYLCASSSSDRIYYGYTFGSGTRLTVV.

This clonotype was picked up many times. The CDR3 nucleotides are TGTGCCAGCAGTGAGTGGGGTAGCGGGGGTACTGAGCAGTTCTTC. Its translation: CASSEWGSGGTEQFF. This sequence joins TRBV2 and TRBJ2-1, with 9 bases identical to TRBD2. CDR1 SNHLY and CDR2 FYNNEI come from the germline V gene. The CDR3 is 15 residues long. The V and J ends lost 3 bases and 9 bases, in that order; junction bases with no gene match: 9.

CDR3 sequence reads: CASIWQASADTQYF. CDR3 DNA sequence: TGTGCCAGCATTTGGCAGGCTAGCGCAGATACGCAGTATTTT. The V and J genes are TRBV6-1 and TRBJ2-3; D possibly corresponds to TRBD2 (6 bases). Germline V gene data show CDR1 as MNHNS and CDR2 as SASEGT. The ends were cut back, 7 bases at V and 4 bases at J, with 15 bases in the middle. The CDR3 has 14 residues.

A note on this clonotype: A much more abundant neighbour one base away suggests this may be a read error. The chain is built from TRBV4-3 and TRBJ2-1, with 10 nucleotides matching TRBD2. Judging by the DNA end, TRBJ2-7 fits better; the J call may be wrong. Germline V gene sequence: CDR1 LGHNA, CDR2 YSLEER. The CDR3 has 16 amino acids. CDR3 nucleotide sequence: TGCGCCAGCAGCCGCTCGCTAGCGGGGGAGTACAATGAGCAGTACTTC. It specifies CASSRSLAGEYNEQYF.

This clonotype was observed at least ten times. V is TRBV10-3 and J is TRBJ1-1; no clear D. CDR3 length: 13 residues. V was cut by 3 bases and J by 1 base, with 6 bases left in between. Germline CDR1 is ENHRY and CDR2 is SYGVKD. CDR3 bases: TGTGCCATCAGTGACGACTGGAACACTGAAGCTTTCTTT. The encoded protein is CAISDDWNTEAFF.

The V and J genes are TRBV30 and TRBJ2-1; 10 nucleotides agree with TRBD2. The CDR3 extends over 15 amino acids. Germline V gene lookup returns CDR1 GTSNPN and CDR2 SVGIG (reference sequence). With V trimmed by 0 bases and J by 9 bases, 8 bases remained unmatched. The CDR3 is CAWSVRAGGQSEQFF. CDR3 bases: TGTGCCTGGAGTGTACGAGCGGGGGGGCAAAGTGAGCAGTTCTTC.

V and J are TRBV9 and TRBJ2-7; 9 positions agree with TRBD2. The CDR3 is 17 residues long. V dropped 3 bases and J dropped 3; count of bases not matched to a gene: 13. CDR1 is SGDLS and CDR2 is YYNGEE in the germline V gene. CDR3 in DNA: TGTGCCAGCAGCGCCGGGGATGGGCTAGCGGGAATCTACGAGCAGTACTTC. Residues: CASSAGDGLAGIYEQYF.